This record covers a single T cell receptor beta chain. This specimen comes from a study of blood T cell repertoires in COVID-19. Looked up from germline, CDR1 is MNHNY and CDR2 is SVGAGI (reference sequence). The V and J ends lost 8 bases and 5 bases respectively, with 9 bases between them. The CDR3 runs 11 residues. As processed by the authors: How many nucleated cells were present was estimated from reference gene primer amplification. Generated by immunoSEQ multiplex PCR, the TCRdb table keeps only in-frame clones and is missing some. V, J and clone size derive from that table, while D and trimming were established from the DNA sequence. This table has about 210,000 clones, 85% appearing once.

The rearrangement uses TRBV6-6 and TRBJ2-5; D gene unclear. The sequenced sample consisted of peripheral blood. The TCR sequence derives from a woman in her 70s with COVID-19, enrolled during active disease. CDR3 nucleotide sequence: TGTGCCAGCTCTACCCGGGAGACCCAGTACTTC. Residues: CASSTRETQYF.